This paragraph covers one TCR beta chain sequence. This clone was observed a handful of times. This receptor's antigen is unknown. No clone much larger than this one lies a single base away; base qualities are absent. The CDR3 starts with the cysteine, ends with the phenylalanine, and has 13 residues. CDR3 DNA only is kept here, 39 bases in frame from base 1. The CDR1 and CDR2 encoded by the germline V gene are MNHEY and SVGAGI. Relative to germline, V is 7 bases shorter and J is 6 bases shorter, with 13 bases between their ends. One collaborating source in Seattle enrolled patients while the patients were actively infected and followed the patients over time throughout the course of disease. Whole blood was collected in K2EDTA tubes by collaborating institutions according to the institutions' own protocols. Collaborator samples were shipped for TCRbeta analysis as frozen whole blood, isolated PBMCs, or DNA extracted from either sample type.

This sample was included in a study of blood T cell repertoires in COVID-19 (dated by TCRdb to 2018 to 2020). About the investigation overall: Samples covering the acute and convalescent phases of COVID-19 were provided by collaborators in the United States, Italy and Spain. The material from the prospective study consisted of cDNA or gDNA derived from T cells, B-cell-depleted T cells, or PBMCs. Deeply sampled blood TCRbeta repertoires from subjects exposed to, actively infected with, or recovered from COVID-19 were included in the dataset. The repertoires were released in a freely available public database intended as a resource for research on the immune response to SARS-CoV-2. The samples were drawn from the first 160 participants of the ongoing ImmuneRACE study and from more than 1,000 subjects provided by 6 global collaborators. Sample metadata almost always included a de-identified subject ID, COVID-19 status, age in years and sex. HLA class I and class II types, where available, came from metadata supplied by the sample provider rather than from assay-based typing.

Beyond this particular receptor, the publication reports: The amount of clinical and demographic metadata varied by source and participant and was provided uncurated.

TCRbeta CDR3 regions were amplified from genomic DNA by means of the immunoSEQ Assay, a bias-controlled multiplex PCR. The original methods were these. Within the assay, amplification of reference gene primers was used to estimate how many nucleated cells each sample contained. To quantify the absolute abundance of each unique TCRbeta CDR3 rearrangement, sequence reads were collapsed and filtered. Productive Simpson clonality was computed per sample as the square root of Simpson's diversity index over productive rearrangements. This immuneACCESS table, as held by TCRdb, lists in-frame sequences with V and J called but not all clones. Of the missing ones, under half trace to an unresolved V gene in checked studies; the others have no known cause. The DNA was the basis for D and trimming; V, J and clone size are from that table. The sample table holds more than 250,000 clones, of which about 91% were seen once. The top ten clonotypes cover approximately 1.6% of the sample.

The TCR originated in a woman under 40 with COVID-19, enrolled during active disease. The chain employs TRBV6-5 and TRBJ1-5; no confident D gene assignment can be made. Material: peripheral blood. The CDR3 region has the sequence CASNRAESQPQHF. The DNA sequence reads TGTGCCAGCAACCGAGCGGAGTCTCAGCCCCAGCATTTT.